Below, 30 T cell receptor beta chains from the same sample are listed, as sequenced in a study of cytomegalovirus exposure and HLA in healthy donors (dated by TCRdb to between 2016 and 2019). The library came from the immunoSEQ multiplex PCR assay. TCRdb re-hosts the immuneACCESS table, in-frame sequences only. Its copies lack some clones; in the studies checked, an unresolved V gene accounts for under half of them, and the cause for the rest is not known. Recorded for this sample are a few hundred thousand clones; 90% of them occurred a single time. The top ten clones comprise around 3.3% of the sample. Sequencing used PBMCs. These receptors were collected from a woman in her thirties in good health and CMV-seronegative.

The chain joins TRBV6-6 to TRBJ2-7; 7 bases are a match to TRBD1. This CDR3 has 14 residues. V lost 6 bases and J lost 4; bases outside the gene matches: 9. Germline assignment: CDR1 MNHNY and CDR2 SVGAGI (reference sequence). The CDR3 sequence: CASRFPGGAYEQYF. The DNA for the CDR3 is TGTGCCAGCAGATTCCCAGGGGGAGCTTACGAGCAGTACTTC.

J is TRBJ1-4 and V is TRBV23-1, with D unresolved. TRBV23-1 has ORF status, its function being uncertain. Trimming took 3 bases from V and 8 from J, leaving 19 bases between them. This CDR3 spans 16 amino acids. CDR3 coding DNA: TGCGCCAGCAGTCACCCCCGACTAGAGCAAGGAGAAAAACTGTTTTTT. Its translation: CASSHPRLEQGEKLFF.

The chain carries TRBV7-9 and TRBJ2-5; 7 bases match TRBD1. J gave up 7 bases and V 3 bases, and 8 bases lay outside the gene matches. This CDR3 is 14 amino acids long. Germline V CDR1 and CDR2: SEHNR, FQNEAQ (reference sequence). CDR3 DNA sequence: TGTGCCAGCAGCTTCCCCGACAGGGATGGGACCCAGTACTTC. Translation: CASSFPDRDGTQYF.

The chain employs TRBV15 and TRBJ2-1; 8 bases fit TRBD1. CDR1 is LNHNV and CDR2 is YYDKDF in the germline V gene (reference sequence). Trimming cost V 3 bases and J 4 bases; bases outside gene matches: 5. This CDR3 has 15 amino acids. DNA of the CDR3: TGTGCCACCAGCAGTCCGGGACAGGAGTACAATGAGCAGTTCTTC. This codes for CATSSPGQEYNEQFF.

The chain carries TRBV7-2 and TRBJ2-6; 7 bases are shared with TRBD1. The V and J ends lost 1 base and 0 bases, in that order; junction bases with no gene match: 6. CDR1 and CDR2 from the germline V gene are SGHTA and FQGNSA. The CDR3 has 18 residues. CDR3 in amino acids: CASSLVVGQFSGANVLTF. The CDR3 region has the DNA TGTGCCAGCAGCTTAGTGGTGGGACAGTTCTCTGGGGCCAACGTCCTGACTTTC.

This chain uses TRBV29-1 with TRBJ2-3; 8 bases align to TRBD2. Losses at the gene ends were 7 bases for V and 3 bases for J; bases not matched to a gene: 6. CDR1 and CDR2 from the germline V gene are SQVTM and ANQGSEA. The CDR3 is made up of 13 amino acids. As DNA, the CDR3 is TGCAGCGCCATAGCGGGATTTACAGATACGCAGTATTTT. Translation: CSAIAGFTDTQYF.

The chain couples TRBV7-2 to TRBJ2-7, with 9 bases identical to TRBD2. Trimming removed 5 bases from V and 9 bases from J; junction bases left unmatched: 8. The germline V gene encodes CDR1 SGHTA and CDR2 FQGNSA. CDR3 length equals 13 residues. The CDR3 sequence: CASSLRLAGLQYF. The CDR3 nucleotides read TGTGCCAGCAGCCTCCGGCTAGCGGGGTTGCAGTACTTC.

The chain recombines TRBV2 with TRBJ1-1; D perhaps matches TRBD1 (5 bases). V was shortened by 5 bases and J by 1 base, with 14 bases between the two germline ends. CDR3 length: 15 residues. CDR1 and CDR2 from the germline V gene are SNHLY and FYNNEI. The CDR3 loop reads CASSSPGTQNTEAFF. The CDR3 nucleotides read TGTGCCAGCAGTAGCCCGGGGACTCAGAACACTGAAGCTTTCTTT.

This chain joins TRBV5-1 and TRBJ2-7, with D possibly being TRBD2 (7 bases). The germline CDR1 and CDR2 sequences are SGHRS and YFSETQ. Trimming pared 6 bases from V and 0 bases from J, leaving 19 bases between. The CDR3 totals 16 residues. DNA for the CDR3: TGCGCCAGCACCATCGGACCCGGGGGGCCCTCCTACGAGCAGTACTTC. It codes for CASTIGPGGPSYEQYF.

The chain links TRBV27 to TRBJ2-4; D not resolved. Per germline, CDR1 MNHEY and CDR2 SMNVEV (reference sequence). The germline V and J ends were trimmed by 3 bases and 3 bases, with 9 bases remaining between them. The CDR3 runs 14 residues. The CDR3 protein is CASSFSDDKNIQYF. The CDR3 DNA follows: TGTGCCAGCAGTTTCAGTGACGACAAAAACATTCAGTACTTC.

This sequence joins TRBV28 and TRBJ2-5; possibly TRBD2 for D (5 bases). V shed 4 bases and J shed 3 bases, with 12 bases lying between them. CDR1 MDHEN and CDR2 SYDVKM come from the germline V gene. CDR3 length: 14 residues. The CDR3 region is CASSSGTREETQYF. The CDR3 DNA is TGTGCCAGCAGTTCGGGTACTAGAGAAGAGACCCAGTACTTC.

The chain has TRBV2 and TRBJ2-1; 9 nucleotides agree with TRBD2. Germline CDR1 reads SNHLY; CDR2 reads FYNNEI. The CDR3 covers 13 residues. J lost 7 bases, V lost 2 bases, and 0 bases had no gene match. DNA for the CDR3: TGTGCCAGCAGTGAACTAGCGGGAAATGAGCAGTTCTTC. Residues: CASSELAGNEQFF.

The chain carries TRBV28 and TRBJ1-5, with TRBD1 identical over 7 bases. This CDR3 is built from 14 residues. V lost 6 bases, J lost 7 bases, and 9 bases stayed unmatched. Germline V gives CDR1 MDHEN, CDR2 SYDVKM. CDR3 in DNA: TGTGCCAGCAGCCTTGACAGGGAAGGGCAGCCCCAGCATTTT. Encoded protein: CASSLDREGQPQHF.

This clone was recorded only once. CDR3 sequence (DNA): TGTGCCAGCAGCAGAGCGACTGGCGGGACGCAAGAGACCCAGTACTTC. It specifies CASSRATGGTQETQYF. The V and J genes are TRBV5-4 and TRBJ2-5; tentative D call: TRBD2 (6 bases). The V gene lost 4 bases and the J gene lost 2 bases, with 18 bases spanning the gap. CDR1 and CDR2 (germline): SGHNT, YYREEE (reference sequence). The CDR3 length is 16 residues.

This chain connects TRBV4-3 to TRBJ2-3; D not resolved. Trimming left V 0 bases short and J 1 base short, with 5 bases between. Germline V gives CDR1 LGHNA, CDR2 YSLEER. CDR3 size: 14 residues. CDR3 loop: CASSQEIRTDTQYF. In DNA form, the CDR3 reads TGCGCCAGCAGCCAAGAGATCCGCACAGATACGCAGTATTTT.

The genes are TRBV19 and TRBJ2-1, with D possibly TRBD1 on 6 matching bases. Germline lookup yields CDR1 LNHDA and CDR2 SQIVND (reference sequence). The germline V and J ends were trimmed by 6 bases and 0 bases, with 9 bases remaining between them. There are 14 residues in the CDR3. The CDR3 sequence: CASSGQSSYNEQFF. The CDR3 bases are TGTGCCAGTAGCGGACAGAGCTCCTACAATGAGCAGTTCTTC.

This chain links TRBV4-1 with TRBJ2-7, with TRBD1 matching over 7 bases. Germline CDR1 is MGHRA and CDR2 is YSYEKL. The length of the CDR3 is 13 residues. The V segment lost 4 bases and the J segment 7 bases; nucleotides outside the gene matches: 7. Here the CDR3 DNA reads TGCGCCAGCAGCCTTGGATCACAGGGGGAGCAGTACTTC. It codes for CASSLGSQGEQYF.

This clone came up once. This chain uses TRBV7-6 with TRBJ2-3; TRBD2 aligns across 8 bases. The CDR3 runs to 18 residues. Trimming cost V 2 bases and J 1 base; bases outside gene matches: 11. The germline V gene encodes CDR1 SGHVS and CDR2 FNYEAQ. Written as DNA, the CDR3 is TGTGCCAGCAGCTTAATGGTTCGGGAGGGTGCTCGCACAGATACGCAGTATTTT. This encodes CASSLMVREGARTDTQYF.

The genes are TRBV7-7 and TRBJ2-2; perhaps TRBD1 as D (6 bases). V was trimmed by 1 base and J by 0 bases, leaving 6 bases between them. The V gene's germline CDR1 is SSHAT and CDR2 FNYEAQ (reference sequence). The CDR3 length is 15 residues. CDR3 residues: CASSLGTANTGELFF. The DNA of the CDR3 is TGTGCCAGCAGCTTAGGGACAGCGAACACCGGGGAGCTGTTTTTT.

This clone appeared once. V gene TRBV7-9 combines with J gene TRBJ2-7; a possible D gene is TRBD1 (5 bases). The CDR3 contains 15 residues. V was cut by 5 bases and J by 4 bases, with 18 bases left in between. The germline V gene encodes CDR1 SEHNR and CDR2 FQNEAQ (reference sequence). CDR3 DNA: TGTGCCAGCAGCGACGGTGGCAGGGTGGCGTACGAGCAGTACTTC. This encodes CASSDGGRVAYEQYF.

The chain has TRBV19 and TRBJ1-2; 7 bases are a match to TRBD1. J lost 2 bases, V lost 6 bases, and 3 bases had no gene match. CDR3 length equals 13 residues. Germline V gene lookup returns CDR1 LNHDA and CDR2 SQIVND (reference sequence). The chain's CDR3 is CASSPTGNYGYTF. CDR3 coding DNA: TGTGCCAGTAGCCCGACAGGGAACTATGGCTACACCTTC.

This sequence joins TRBV6-1 and TRBJ1-2; the D is unclear. Germline V CDR1 and CDR2: MNHNS, SASEGT. CDR3 length: 13 amino acids. The germline V and J ends were trimmed by 3 bases and 3 bases, with 8 bases remaining between them. The CDR3 sequence is CASSEAEHYGYTF. CDR3 DNA sequence: TGTGCCAGCAGTGAGGCGGAACACTATGGCTACACCTTC.

This clone was picked up one time. The chain uses TRBV29-1 and TRBJ2-7; TRBD1 might be the D (6 bases). The CDR3 runs to 12 residues. The V end was cut by 6 bases, the J end by 0 bases, with 9 bases between. CDR1 SQVTM and CDR2 ANQGSEA come from the germline V gene. CDR3 bases: TGCAGCGTCTCAGGGGCCTCCTACGAGCAGTACTTC. Translated, it gives CSVSGASYEQYF.

The chain links TRBV7-9 to TRBJ2-7; 7 bases fit TRBD2. Germline loops: CDR1 SEHNR, CDR2 FQNEAQ (reference sequence). Trimming took 5 bases from V and 7 from J; bases not matched to a gene: 17. The CDR3 consists of 16 residues. The CDR3 loop reads CASSPGWGEGRGEQYF. In nucleotides, the CDR3 is TGTGCCAGCAGCCCAGGTTGGGGGGAGGGCCGAGGTGAGCAGTACTTC.

The chain links TRBV13 to TRBJ2-7; 9 nucleotides line up with TRBD1. J lost 1 base, V lost 3 bases, and 16 bases had no gene match. Germline V gene data show CDR1 as PRHDT and CDR2 as FYEKMQ (reference sequence). The CDR3 is made up of 19 amino acids. Here the CDR3 DNA reads TGTGCCAGCAGCTTTCGGTCCATGACCGGGACAGGGATTTCCTACGAGCAGTACTTC. Amino acid sequence: CASSFRSMTGTGISYEQYF.

A single count supports this clone. V usage is TRBV15 and J usage is TRBJ2-1; 7 nucleotides line up with TRBD2. The germline V gene has CDR1 LNHNV and CDR2 YYDKDF (reference sequence). The CDR3 runs 15 residues. Trimming took 5 bases from V and 7 from J; bases not matched to a gene: 11. In DNA form, the CDR3 reads TGTGCCACCAGCGGGGGGAGGGATGCGGAAAATGAGCAGTTCTTC. Its translation: CATSGGRDAENEQFF.

This chain links TRBV19 with TRBJ1-5; D not certain. The V gene's germline CDR1 is LNHDA and CDR2 SQIVND (reference sequence). CDR3 length equals 15 residues. Trimming left V 5 bases short and J 0 bases short, with 11 bases between. The CDR3 loop reads CASSGRYDSNQPQHF. In DNA, the CDR3 is TGTGCCAGTAGTGGCAGGTACGATAGCAATCAGCCCCAGCATTTT.

This clone was counted once. This chain links TRBV4-3 with TRBJ1-1; D uncertain. Per germline, CDR1 LGHNA and CDR2 YSLEER. The CDR3 has 13 amino acids. V was shortened by 0 bases and J by 7 bases, with 9 bases between the two germline ends. The CDR3 is CASSQDIQVEAFF. The CDR3 nucleotides read TGCGCCAGCAGCCAAGATATCCAGGTTGAAGCTTTCTTT.

This clone came up once. J is TRBJ2-7 and V is TRBV27; 9 positions agree with TRBD2. The CDR3 runs to 13 residues. CDR1 MNHEY and CDR2 SMNVEV come from the germline V gene (reference sequence). Trimming at V came to 8 bases and at J to 9 bases, leaving 11 bases not matched to a gene. The CDR3 bases are TGTGCCAGCTCTTCGGCGGGAGGGCTCGGGCAGTACTTC. It codes for CASSSAGGLGQYF.

This sequence joins TRBV5-4 and TRBJ2-3; 13 positions agree with TRBD2. The germline V gene has CDR1 SGHNT and CDR2 YYREEE (reference sequence). V trimming: 2 bases; J trimming: 3 bases; junction bases outside the gene matches: 9. There are 18 residues in the CDR3. The CDR3 loop reads CASSLPGLAGQGTDTQYF. The CDR3 DNA is TGTGCCAGCAGCTTACCGGGACTAGCGGGACAAGGGACAGATACGCAGTATTTT.